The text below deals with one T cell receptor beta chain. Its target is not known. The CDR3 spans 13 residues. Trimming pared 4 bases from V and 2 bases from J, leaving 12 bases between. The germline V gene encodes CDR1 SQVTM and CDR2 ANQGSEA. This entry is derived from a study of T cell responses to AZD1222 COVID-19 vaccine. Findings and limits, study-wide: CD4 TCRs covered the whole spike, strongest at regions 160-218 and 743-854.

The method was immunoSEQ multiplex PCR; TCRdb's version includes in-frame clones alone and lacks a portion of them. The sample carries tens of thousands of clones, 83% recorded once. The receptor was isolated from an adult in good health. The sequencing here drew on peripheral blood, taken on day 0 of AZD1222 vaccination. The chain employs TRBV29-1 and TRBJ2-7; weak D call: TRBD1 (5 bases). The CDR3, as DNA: TGCAGCGTTGGGGCTACAGGCCCCTACGAGCAGTACTTC. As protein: CSVGATGPYEQYF.